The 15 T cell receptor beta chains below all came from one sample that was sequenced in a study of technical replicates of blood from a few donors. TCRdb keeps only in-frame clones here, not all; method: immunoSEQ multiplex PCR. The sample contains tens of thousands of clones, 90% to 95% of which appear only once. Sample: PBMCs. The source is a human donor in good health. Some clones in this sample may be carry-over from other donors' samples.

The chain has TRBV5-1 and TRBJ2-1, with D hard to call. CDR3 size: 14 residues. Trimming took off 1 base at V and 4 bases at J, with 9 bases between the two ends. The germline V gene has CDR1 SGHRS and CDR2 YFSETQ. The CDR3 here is CASSLMADYNEQFF. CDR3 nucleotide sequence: TGCGCCAGCAGCTTGATGGCGGATTACAATGAGCAGTTCTTC.

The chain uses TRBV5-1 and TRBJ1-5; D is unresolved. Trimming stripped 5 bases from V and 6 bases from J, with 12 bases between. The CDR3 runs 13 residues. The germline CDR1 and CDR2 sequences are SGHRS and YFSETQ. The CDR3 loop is CASRAGVGQPQHF. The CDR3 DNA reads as TGCGCCAGCAGGGCGGGTGTTGGTCAGCCCCAGCATTTT. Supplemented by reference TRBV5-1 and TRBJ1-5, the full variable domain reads KAGVTQTPRYLIKTRGQQVTLSCSPISGHRSVSWYQQTPGQGLQFLFEYFSETQRNKGNFPGRFSGRQFSNSRSEMNVSTLELGDSALYLCASRAGVGQPQHFGDGTRLSIL.

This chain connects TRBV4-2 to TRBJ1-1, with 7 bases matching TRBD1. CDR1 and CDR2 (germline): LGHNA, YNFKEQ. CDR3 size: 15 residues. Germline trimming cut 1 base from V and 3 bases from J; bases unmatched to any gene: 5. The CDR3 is CASSQGKGGDTEAFF. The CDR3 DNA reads TGTGCCAGCAGCCAAGGGAAAGGGGGCGACACTGAAGCTTTCTTT.

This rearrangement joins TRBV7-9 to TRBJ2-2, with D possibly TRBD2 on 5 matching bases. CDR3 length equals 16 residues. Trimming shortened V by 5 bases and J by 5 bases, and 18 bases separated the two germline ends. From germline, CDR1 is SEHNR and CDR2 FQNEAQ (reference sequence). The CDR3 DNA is TGTGCCAGCAGCCCGGGCGGGTCGCTCCGAACCGGGGAGCTGTTTTTT. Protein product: CASSPGGSLRTGELFF.

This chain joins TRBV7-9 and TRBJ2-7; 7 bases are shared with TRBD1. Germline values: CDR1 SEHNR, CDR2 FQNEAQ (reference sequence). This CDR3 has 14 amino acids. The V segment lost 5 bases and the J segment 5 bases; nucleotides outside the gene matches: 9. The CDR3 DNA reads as TGTGCCAGCAGCCAAAGAAACAGGGGCGACGAGCAGTACTTC. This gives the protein CASSQRNRGDEQYF.

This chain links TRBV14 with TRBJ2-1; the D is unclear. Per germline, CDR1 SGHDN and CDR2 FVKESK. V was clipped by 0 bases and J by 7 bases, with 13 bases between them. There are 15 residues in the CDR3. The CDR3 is CASSQEGVRRNEQFF. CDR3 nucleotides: TGTGCCAGCAGCCAAGAAGGCGTTAGGAGAAATGAGCAGTTCTTC.

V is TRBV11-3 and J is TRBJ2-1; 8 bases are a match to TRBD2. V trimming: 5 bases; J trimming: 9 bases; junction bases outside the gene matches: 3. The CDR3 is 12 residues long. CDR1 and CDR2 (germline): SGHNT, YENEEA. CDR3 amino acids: CASSHAGGEQFF. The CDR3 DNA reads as TGTGCCAGCAGCCATGCGGGGGGTGAGCAGTTCTTC.

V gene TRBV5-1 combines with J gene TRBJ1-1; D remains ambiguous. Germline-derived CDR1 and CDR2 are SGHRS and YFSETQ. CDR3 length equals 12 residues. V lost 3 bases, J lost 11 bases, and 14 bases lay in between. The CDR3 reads CASSSSSGNAFF. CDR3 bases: TGCGCCAGCAGCTCCTCGTCGGGGAATGCTTTCTTT. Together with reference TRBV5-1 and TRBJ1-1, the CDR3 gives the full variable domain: KAGVTQTPRYLIKTRGQQVTLSCSPISGHRSVSWYQQTPGQGLQFLFEYFSETQRNKGNFPGRFSGRQFSNSRSEMNVSTLELGDSALYLCASSSSSGNAFFGQGTRLTVV.

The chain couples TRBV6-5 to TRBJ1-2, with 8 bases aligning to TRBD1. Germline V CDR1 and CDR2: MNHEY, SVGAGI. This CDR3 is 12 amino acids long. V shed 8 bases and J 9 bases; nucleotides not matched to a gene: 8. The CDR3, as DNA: TGTGCCAGCTTTGGACAGGGACGTAGCTACACCTTC. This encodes CASFGQGRSYTF.

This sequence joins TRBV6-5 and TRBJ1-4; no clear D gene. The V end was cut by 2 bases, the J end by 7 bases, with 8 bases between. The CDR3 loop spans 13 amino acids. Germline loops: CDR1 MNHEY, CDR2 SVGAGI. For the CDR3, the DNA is TGTGCCAGCAGTTACCCGGGTTCTGAAAAACTGTTTTTT. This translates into CASSYPGSEKLFF.

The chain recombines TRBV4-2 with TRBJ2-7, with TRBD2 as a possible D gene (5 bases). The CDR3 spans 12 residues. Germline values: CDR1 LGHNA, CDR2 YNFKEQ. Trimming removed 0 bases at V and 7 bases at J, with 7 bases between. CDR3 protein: CASSQDRREQYF. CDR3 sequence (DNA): TGTGCCAGCAGCCAAGATAGGAGGGAGCAGTACTTC.

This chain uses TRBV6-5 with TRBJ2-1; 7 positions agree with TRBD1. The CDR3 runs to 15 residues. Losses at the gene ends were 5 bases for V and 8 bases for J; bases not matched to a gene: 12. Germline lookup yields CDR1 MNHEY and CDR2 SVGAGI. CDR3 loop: CASSTRLDRDDEQFF. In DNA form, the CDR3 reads TGTGCCAGCAGTACTCGTCTTGACAGGGACGATGAGCAGTTCTTC.

The CDR3: CASSPGTSSYNEQFF. The CDR3 nucleotides read TGTGCCAGCAGCCCCGGGACTAGCAGCTACAATGAGCAGTTCTTC. The chain recombines TRBV11-3 with TRBJ2-1, with 9 bases aligning to TRBD2. The CDR3 covers 15 residues. The germline V gene encodes CDR1 SGHNT and CDR2 YENEEA. V lost 5 bases, J lost 3 bases, and 5 bases stayed unmatched.

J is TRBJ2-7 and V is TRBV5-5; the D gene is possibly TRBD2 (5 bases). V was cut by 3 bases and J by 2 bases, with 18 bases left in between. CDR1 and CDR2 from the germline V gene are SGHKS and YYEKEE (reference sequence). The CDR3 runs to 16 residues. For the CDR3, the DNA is TGTGCCAGCAGCTCCGCGGGCCGGGGTATTACCTACGAGCAGTACTTC. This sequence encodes CASSSAGRGITYEQYF.

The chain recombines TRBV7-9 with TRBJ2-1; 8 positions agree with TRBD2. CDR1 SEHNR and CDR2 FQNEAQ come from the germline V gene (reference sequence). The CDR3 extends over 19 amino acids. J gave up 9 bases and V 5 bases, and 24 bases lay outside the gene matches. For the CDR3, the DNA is TGTGCCAGCAGCCCCAGCTTAGTCGGGCGGGGACTAGGAGGACCTGAGCAGTTCTTC. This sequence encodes CASSPSLVGRGLGGPEQFF.